Presented here are 23 T cell receptor beta chains from one specimen sequenced in a study of cytomegalovirus exposure and HLA in healthy donors. A multiplex PCR was run with 60 Vbeta primers and 13 Jbeta primers. The protocol was immunoSEQ multiplex PCR, while the TCRdb copy is restricted to in-frame clones and leaves out a portion. The top ten clones hold roughly 2.1% of a sample with about 150,000 clones, around 72% of them seen once. The sequenced sample consisted of PBMCs. Receptors were obtained from a man in his forties in good health and CMV-seronegative.

The V gene is TRBV11-2, the J gene TRBJ2-1; tentative D call: TRBD2 (5 bases). The length of the CDR3 is 16 residues. Germline V gives CDR1 SGHAT, CDR2 FQNNGV. Trimming cost V 2 bases and J 0 bases, with 11 bases left between them. The CDR3 sequence is CASSLLTGYSYNEQFF. The DNA of the CDR3 is TGTGCCAGCAGCTTATTGACGGGATACTCCTACAATGAGCAGTTCTTC.

The chain is built from TRBV9 and TRBJ2-5, with 11 bases aligning to TRBD2. The V gene end was trimmed by 0 bases and the J gene end by 5 bases; junction bases not matched to a gene: 6. The germline V gene has CDR1 SGDLS and CDR2 YYNGEE. This CDR3 comprises 16 residues. The CDR3 DNA reads as TGTGCCAGCAGCGTAGGGGTAGCGGGGGGGCAGGAGACCCAGTACTTC. Its translation: CASSVGVAGGQETQYF.

This clone occurred a few times. CDR3 nucleotides: TGTGCCAGCTCACCAAGGGGACTAGCGGGAGGAGGAGATACGCAGTATTTT. Translating gives CASSPRGLAGGGDTQYF. V gene TRBV18 combines with J gene TRBJ2-3, with TRBD2 identical over 15 bases. V gave up 2 bases and J gave up 5 bases; unmatched junction bases: 5. The CDR3 sequence is 17 residues long. Germline CDR1 KGHSH, CDR2 LQKENI. Full variable domain (rest looked up from reference TRBV18 and TRBJ2-3): NAGVMQNPRHLVRRRGQEARLRCSPMKGHSHVYWYRQLPEEGLKFMVYLQKENIIDESGMPKERFSAEFPKEGPSILRIQQVVRGDSAAYFCASSPRGLAGGGDTQYFGPGTRLTVL.

The rearrangement uses TRBV19 and TRBJ2-2, with 7 positions matching TRBD1. There are 14 residues in the CDR3. Germline V gives CDR1 LNHDA, CDR2 SQIVND (reference sequence). With V trimmed by 5 bases and J by 5 bases, 5 bases remained unmatched. The CDR3 nucleotides are TGTGCCAGTAGTCGCGACAGGGTTACCGGGGAGCTGTTTTTT. It specifies CASSRDRVTGELFF.

This chain joins TRBV18 and TRBJ2-1; 12 bases are shared with TRBD2. Germline V gene sequence: CDR1 KGHSH, CDR2 LQKENI. With 5 bases clipped from V and 7 bases from J, the junction kept 9 bases outside the gene matches. This CDR3 contains 16 residues. CDR3 DNA: TGTGCCAGCTCAGGGCCGACTAGCGGGAGTAGGAATGAGCAGTTCTTC. The encoded protein is CASSGPTSGSRNEQFF.

This chain joins TRBV27 and TRBJ2-7; maybe TRBD2 (5 bases). The CDR3 is made up of 11 amino acids. Trimming took 6 bases from V and 6 from J, leaving 9 bases between them. Per germline, CDR1 MNHEY and CDR2 SMNVEV (reference sequence). The CDR3 nucleotides read TGTGCCAGCAGCAGCGGTTGCGAGCAGTACTTC. It translates to CASSSGCEQYF.

This clone has just a few counts. The genes are TRBV29-1 and TRBJ2-4; 7 bases map to TRBD1. The germline gives CDR1 SQVTM, CDR2 ANQGSEA. After removal of 7 bases from V and 5 bases from J, the junction contained 8 bases not matched to a gene. This CDR3 has 13 amino acids. The CDR3 region has the DNA TGCAGCGCCGCCCGACAGGGCCAAAACATTCAGTACTTC. The encoded protein is CSAARQGQNIQYF.

Details on this clone: Its ends do not fully match the called genes, so a read error is possible. V is TRBV7-9 and J is TRBJ2-5; the D gene is possibly TRBD1 (6 bases). Germline lookup yields CDR1 SEHNR and CDR2 FQNEAQ (reference sequence). The CDR3 runs 15 residues. CDR3 protein: CSSSLLIGGVETQYF. The CDR3 DNA reads as TGTTCCAGCAGCTTACTGATAGGGGGAGTAGAGACCCAGTACTTC.

The rearrangement joins TRBV11-2 to TRBJ1-4; D possibly corresponds to TRBD1 (6 bases). Germline values: CDR1 SGHAT, CDR2 FQNNGV. Trimming cost V 1 base and J 11 bases, with 11 bases left between them. CDR3 length equals 13 residues. In DNA, the CDR3 is TGTGCCAGCAGCTTAGGGGCAGGGGTCAAACTGTTTTTT. Amino acid sequence: CASSLGAGVKLFF.

J is TRBJ2-7 and V is TRBV27, with D possibly being TRBD1 (6 bases). This CDR3 has 15 amino acids. The germline V gene has CDR1 MNHEY and CDR2 SMNVEV (reference sequence). V was shortened by 6 bases and J by 1 base, with 16 bases between the two germline ends. The CDR3 region is CASRDRLGASYEQYF. CDR3 coding DNA: TGTGCCAGCAGAGACAGGCTCGGAGCGTCCTACGAGCAGTACTTC.

The chain combines TRBV5-6 with TRBJ1-5; D uncertain. CDR1 and CDR2 from the germline V gene are SGHDT and YYEEEE. The CDR3 is made up of 15 amino acids. V was clipped by 1 base and J by 0 bases, with 8 bases between them. This chain's CDR3 is CASSLRRYSNQPQHF. CDR3 DNA: TGTGCCAGCAGCTTGCGGAGGTATAGCAATCAGCCCCAGCATTTT.

The rearrangement links TRBV28 to TRBJ1-1, with D perhaps matching TRBD1 (5 bases). This CDR3 is built from 15 residues. Trimming pared 3 bases from V and 3 bases from J, leaving 14 bases between. Germline CDR1 reads MDHEN; CDR2 reads SYDVKM. Written as DNA, the CDR3 is TGTGCCAGCAGTTTCGGTTTCCAGGGCCACACTGAAGCTTTCTTT. Its translation: CASSFGFQGHTEAFF.

CDR3 DNA: TGTGCCAGCAGCCCCGACTCCGGGATCTATGGCTACACCTTC. Amino acid sequence: CASSPDSGIYGYTF. The chain joins TRBV9 to TRBJ1-2, with D hard to call. CDR1 is SGDLS, CDR2 YYNGEE, per germline. Trimming removed 4 bases at V and 4 bases at J, with 14 bases between. There are 14 residues in the CDR3.

This rearrangement joins TRBV4-2 to TRBJ1-4, with D uncertain. This CDR3 region has 14 residues. Trimming removed 3 bases from V and 8 bases from J, with 13 bases in between. Germline CDR1 and CDR2: LGHNA and YNFKEQ. The CDR3 spells CASSQGALAEKLFF. The CDR3 DNA sequence: TGTGCCAGCAGCCAGGGTGCACTAGCGGAAAAACTGTTTTTT.

The chain links TRBV6-1 to TRBJ2-7; D unresolved. This CDR3 has 12 residues. Germline V CDR1 and CDR2: MNHNS, SASEGT. Deletions cut 4 bases from V and 0 bases from J, with 4 bases between. The CDR3 coding sequence is TGTGCCAGCAGTGTCTCCTCCTACGAGCAGTACTTC. This translates into CASSVSSYEQYF.

The V gene is TRBV6-6, the J gene TRBJ1-4, with 9 bases matching TRBD1. V trimming: 2 bases; J trimming: 8 bases; junction bases outside the gene matches: 6. Germline-derived CDR1 and CDR2 are MNHNY and SVGAGI (reference sequence). This CDR3 region has 15 residues. The CDR3 sequence is CASSYGRTGEEKLFF. CDR3 in DNA: TGTGCCAGCAGTTACGGTCGGACAGGGGAGGAAAAACTGTTTTTT.

The chain links TRBV6-1 to TRBJ2-3; 9 bases line up with TRBD1. The CDR3 contains 17 residues. CDR1 and CDR2 (germline): MNHNS, SASEGT. V lost 0 bases and J lost 4; bases outside the gene matches: 8. The CDR3 spells CASSEAFDRGGADTQYF. The CDR3 DNA follows: TGTGCCAGCAGTGAAGCCTTCGACAGGGGGGGCGCAGATACGCAGTATTTT.

This chain joins TRBV19 and TRBJ1-6; the match to TRBD1 covers 7 bases. The CDR3 contains 15 residues. CDR1 is LNHDA, CDR2 SQIVND, per germline (reference sequence). V was clipped by 1 base and J by 5 bases; unmatched bases: 2. CDR3 sequence reads: CASSIGGQNNSPLHF. In DNA, the CDR3 is TGTGCCAGTAGTATAGGGGGACAGAATAATTCACCCCTCCACTTT.

The chain links TRBV10-3 to TRBJ2-6, with 7 bases identical to TRBD1. V dropped 8 bases and J dropped 0; count of bases not matched to a gene: 16. The length of the CDR3 is 19 residues. Per germline, CDR1 ENHRY and CDR2 SYGVKD. In nucleotides, the CDR3 is TGTGCCATCCCGGGACAGAAAGATTCGGTGGGCTCTGGGGCCAACGTCCTGACTTTC. It translates to CAIPGQKDSVGSGANVLTF.

The chain employs TRBV10-1 and TRBJ2-7; 9 nucleotides align to TRBD2. After removal of 1 base from V and 1 base from J, the junction contained 2 bases not matched to a gene. The V gene's germline CDR1 is WNHNN and CDR2 SYGVQD (reference sequence). The CDR3 has 15 amino acids. The CDR3 DNA sequence: TGCGCCAGCAGTGAGTTTAGCGGGAGATCCTACGAGCAGTACTTC. It translates to CASSEFSGRSYEQYF.

This clone was observed a handful of times. CDR3 residues: CASSQDSSSYNEQFF. In DNA, the CDR3 is TGCGCCAGCAGCCAAGATTCCAGCTCCTACAATGAGCAGTTCTTC. The chain combines TRBV4-1 with TRBJ2-1; D unresolved. The CDR3 runs 15 residues. Germline V lookup: CDR1 MGHRA, CDR2 YSYEKL. V gave up 0 bases and J gave up 0 bases, with 6 bases separating them.

The chain has TRBV7-2 and TRBJ1-4, with a weak D call TRBD1 (6 bases). Trimming took off 5 bases at V and 8 bases at J, with 9 bases between the two ends. Germline V CDR1 and CDR2: SGHTA, FQGNSA. The CDR3 covers 12 residues. For the CDR3, the DNA is TGTGCCAGCAGCACTGACAGGGAAAAACTGTTTTTT. Its protein is CASSTDREKLFF.

The CDR3 loop is CASSYSANQETQYF. The CDR3, as DNA: TGTGCCAGCAGTTACTCAGCGAATCAAGAGACCCAGTACTTC. The chain joins TRBV6-6 to TRBJ2-5; D gene uncertain. CDR1 is MNHNY, CDR2 SVGAGI, per germline (reference sequence). Trimming cost V 0 bases and J 2 bases, with 7 bases left between them. The CDR3 is made up of 14 amino acids.